This T cell receptor (beta chain) derives from a study of cytomegalovirus exposure and HLA in healthy donors. The PCR was carried out with 60 Vbeta primers and 13 Jbeta primers. Assay: immunoSEQ multiplex PCR; the TCRdb copy retains only in-frame clones and omits some. The sample holds 100,000 to 120,000 clones; roughly 15% are singletons and the top ten take over 0.65%. Per germline, CDR1 SQVTM and CDR2 ANQGSEA. CDR3 length: 14 amino acids. V shed 2 bases and J shed 10 bases, with 17 bases lying between them. The sequenced material came from PBMCs. The V and J genes are TRBV29-1 and TRBJ1-4; possibly TRBD1 for D (6 bases). This TCR was recovered from a female donor in good health and CMV-seronegative. The CDR3 DNA reads as TGCAGCGTTGAACTGTACAGGGAAGCCGGAAAACTGTTTTTT. This codes for CSVELYREAGKLFF.